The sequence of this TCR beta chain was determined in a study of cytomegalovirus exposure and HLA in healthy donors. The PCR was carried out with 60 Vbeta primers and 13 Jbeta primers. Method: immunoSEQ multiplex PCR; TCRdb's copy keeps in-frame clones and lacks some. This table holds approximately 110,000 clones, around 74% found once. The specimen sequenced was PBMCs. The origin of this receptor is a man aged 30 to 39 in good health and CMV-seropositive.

The CDR3 DNA reads as TGTGCCAGCAGCTCAGTGGGGGGCACTGAAGCTTTCTTT. Amino acid sequence: CASSSVGGTEAFF. The chain is built from TRBV7-3 and TRBJ1-1; D perhaps matches TRBD1 (5 bases). This CDR3 is 13 amino acids long. Trimming removed 4 bases from V and 4 bases from J, with 10 bases in between. CDR1 and CDR2 (germline): SGHTA, FQGTGA.